The 8 T cell receptor beta chains presented below share a single source sample, sequenced in a study of PD-1 blockade in mismatch repair-deficient tumors. Profiling relied on immunoSEQ multiplex PCR, and the TCRdb table lists in-frame clones only, not all of them. The sample lists about 100,000 clones, approximately 80% occurring once. The source material was peripheral blood, sampled around 8 months after starting pembrolizumab. These receptors came from an adult with mismatch repair-deficient cancer.

This clone appeared once. The V and J genes are TRBV5-1 and TRBJ2-7, with D possibly TRBD2 on 5 matching bases. Germline V gene lookup returns CDR1 SGHRS and CDR2 YFSETQ. The CDR3 totals 13 residues. Trimming stripped 4 bases from V and 5 bases from J, with 13 bases between. The CDR3 region is CASSAEGMDEQYF. The CDR3 bases are TGCGCCAGCAGCGCAGAGGGTATGGACGAGCAGTACTTC. The full variable domain, rest sourced from reference TRBV5-1 and TRBJ2-7, is KAGVTQTPRYLIKTRGQQVTLSCSPISGHRSVSWYQQTPGQGLQFLFEYFSETQRNKGNFPGRFSGRQFSNSRSEMNVSTLELGDSALYLCASSAEGMDEQYFGPGTRLTVT.

This clone was detected once. This chain uses TRBV5-6 with TRBJ2-5; D is unresolved. V lost 0 bases to trimming and J lost 2 bases, with 2 bases between them. This CDR3 has 12 amino acids. Germline V gene data show CDR1 as SGHDT and CDR2 as YYEEEE. CDR3: CASSLEQETQYF. CDR3 nucleotides: TGTGCCAGCAGCTTGGAGCAAGAGACCCAGTACTTC. The full variable domain, in which reference TRBV5-6 and TRBJ2-5 provide the parts outside the CDR3, is DAGVTQSPTHLIKTRGQQVTLRCSPKSGHDTVSWYQQALGQGPQFIFQYYEEEERQRGNFPDRFSGHQFPNYSSELNVNALLLGDSALYLCASSLEQETQYFGPGTRLLVL.

The chain couples TRBV5-1 to TRBJ1-1; D call uncertain. The V gene lost 2 bases and the J gene lost 6 bases, with 14 bases spanning the gap. Germline V gives CDR1 SGHRS, CDR2 YFSETQ. CDR3 size: 14 residues. CDR3 bases: TGCGCCAGCAGCTTCTACGCAAGTAGCCCTGAAGCTTTCTTT. Translation: CASSFYASSPEAFF.

In its sample, this clone was seen once. The V call is TRBV6-5, the J call TRBJ2-1; 7 nucleotides agree with TRBD1. The CDR3 extends over 13 amino acids. Germline values: CDR1 MNHEY, CDR2 SVGAGI. The V and J ends lost 6 bases and 13 bases, in that order; junction bases with no gene match: 12. CDR3 sequence: CASRPPGQLTQFF. The CDR3 nucleotides read TGTGCCAGCAGACCGCCGGGACAGCTTACCCAGTTCTTC.

The genes are TRBV15 and TRBJ2-1; D gene uncertain. The CDR3 consists of 15 residues. CDR1 is LNHNV, CDR2 YYDKDF, per germline (reference sequence). V was pared by 5 bases and J by 6 bases, with 17 bases between. The CDR3 bases are TGTGCCACCAGCCCCTTCAACGAGGTTGGCAATGAGCAGTTCTTC. Translating gives CATSPFNEVGNEQFF. Variable domain in full (rest from reference TRBV15 and TRBJ2-1): DAMVIQNPRYQVTQFGKPVTLSCSQTLNHNVMYWYQQKSSQAPKLLFHYYDKDFNNEADTPDNFQSRRPNTSFCFLDIRSPGLGDTAMYLCATSPFNEVGNEQFFGPGTRLTVL.

V is TRBV11-3 and J is TRBJ1-5; the match to TRBD1 covers 7 bases. This CDR3 spans 15 amino acids. Germline values: CDR1 SGHNT, CDR2 YENEEA. Germline trimming cut 5 bases from V and 0 bases from J; bases unmatched to any gene: 4. The CDR3 sequence: CASSDGQVSNQPQHF. The DNA for the CDR3 is TGTGCCAGCAGCGATGGACAGGTTAGCAATCAGCCCCAGCATTTT.

This clone was counted ten times or more. The chain uses TRBV16 and TRBJ1-2; weak D call: TRBD1 (6 bases). CDR1 KGHSY and CDR2 FQNENV come from the germline V gene. V was pared by 4 bases and J by 3 bases, with 15 bases between. The CDR3 has 15 amino acids. The CDR3 spells CASSPSTGRDYGYTF. DNA of the CDR3: TGTGCCAGCAGCCCGTCTACAGGGAGGGACTATGGCTACACCTTC. The variable domain in full, with the rest retrieved from reference TRBV16 and TRBJ1-2, is GEEVAQTPKHLVRGEGQKAKLYCAPIKGHSYVFWYQQVLKNEFKFLISFQNENVFDETGMPKERFSAKCLPNSPCSLEIQATKLEDSAVYFCASSPSTGRDYGYTFGSGTRLTVV.

The chain is built from TRBV4-3 and TRBJ2-3, with 12 bases identical to TRBD2. Germline V gene data show CDR1 as LGHNA and CDR2 as YSLEER. This CDR3 has 15 residues. V lost 2 bases, J lost 7 bases, and 4 bases stayed unmatched. In DNA form, the CDR3 reads TGCGCCAGCAGCCAACTAGCGGGAGGGGGGAATACGCAGTATTTT. Amino acid sequence: CASSQLAGGGNTQYF.